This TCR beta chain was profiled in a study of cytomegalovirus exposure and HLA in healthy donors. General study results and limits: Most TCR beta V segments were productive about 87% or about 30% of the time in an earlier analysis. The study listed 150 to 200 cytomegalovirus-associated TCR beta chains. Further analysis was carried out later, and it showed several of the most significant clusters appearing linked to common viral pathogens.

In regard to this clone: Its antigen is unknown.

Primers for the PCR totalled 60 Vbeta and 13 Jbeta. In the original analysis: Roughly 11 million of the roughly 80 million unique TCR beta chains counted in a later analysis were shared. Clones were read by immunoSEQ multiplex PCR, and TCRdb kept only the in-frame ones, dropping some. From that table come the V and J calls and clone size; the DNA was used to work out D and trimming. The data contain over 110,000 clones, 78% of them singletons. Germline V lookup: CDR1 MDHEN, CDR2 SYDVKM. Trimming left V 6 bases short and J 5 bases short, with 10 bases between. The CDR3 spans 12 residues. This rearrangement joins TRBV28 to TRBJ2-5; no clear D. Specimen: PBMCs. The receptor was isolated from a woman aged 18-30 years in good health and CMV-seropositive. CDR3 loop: CASRPPAETQYF. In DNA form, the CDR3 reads TGTGCCAGCAGGCCACCCGCGGAGACCCAGTACTTC.